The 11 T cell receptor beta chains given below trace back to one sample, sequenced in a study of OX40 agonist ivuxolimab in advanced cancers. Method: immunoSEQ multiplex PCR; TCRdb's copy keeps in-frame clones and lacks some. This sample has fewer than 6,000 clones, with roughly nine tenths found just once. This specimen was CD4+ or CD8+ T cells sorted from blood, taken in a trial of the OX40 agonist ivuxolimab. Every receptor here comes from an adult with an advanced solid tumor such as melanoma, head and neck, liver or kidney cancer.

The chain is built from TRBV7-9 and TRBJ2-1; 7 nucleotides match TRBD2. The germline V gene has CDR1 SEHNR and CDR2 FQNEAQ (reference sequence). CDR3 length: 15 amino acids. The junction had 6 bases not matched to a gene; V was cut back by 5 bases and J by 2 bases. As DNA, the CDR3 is TGTGCCAGCAGCCGGGAGGCTGTTCCCTACAATGAGCAGTTCTTC. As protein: CASSREAVPYNEQFF.

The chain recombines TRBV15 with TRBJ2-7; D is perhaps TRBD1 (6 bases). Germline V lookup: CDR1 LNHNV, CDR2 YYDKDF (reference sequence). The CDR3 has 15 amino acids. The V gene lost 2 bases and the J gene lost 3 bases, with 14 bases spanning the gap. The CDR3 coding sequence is TGTGCCACCAGCAGACCACAACAGGGAAACTACGAGCAGTACTTC. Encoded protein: CATSRPQQGNYEQYF.

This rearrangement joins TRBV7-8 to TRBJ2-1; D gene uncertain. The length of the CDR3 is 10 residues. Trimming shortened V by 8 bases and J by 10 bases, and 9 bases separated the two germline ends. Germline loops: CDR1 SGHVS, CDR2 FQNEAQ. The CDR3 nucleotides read TGTGCCAGCTCTCTGGGGGAGCAGTTCTTC. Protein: CASSLGEQFF.

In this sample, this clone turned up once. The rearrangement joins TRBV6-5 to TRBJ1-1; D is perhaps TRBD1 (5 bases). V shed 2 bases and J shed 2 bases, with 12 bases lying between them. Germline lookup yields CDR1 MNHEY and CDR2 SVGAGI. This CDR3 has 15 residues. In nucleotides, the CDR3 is TGTGCCAGCAGTTACGGCGGGCAGGGTAACACTGAAGCTTTCTTT. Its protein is CASSYGGQGNTEAFF.

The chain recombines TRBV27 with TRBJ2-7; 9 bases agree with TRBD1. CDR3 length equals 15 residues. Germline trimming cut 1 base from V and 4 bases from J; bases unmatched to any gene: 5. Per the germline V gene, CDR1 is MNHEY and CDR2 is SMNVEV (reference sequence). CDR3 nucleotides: TGTGCCAGCAGTTTATATACAGGGGGCGGGTACGAGCAGTACTTC. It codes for CASSLYTGGGYEQYF.

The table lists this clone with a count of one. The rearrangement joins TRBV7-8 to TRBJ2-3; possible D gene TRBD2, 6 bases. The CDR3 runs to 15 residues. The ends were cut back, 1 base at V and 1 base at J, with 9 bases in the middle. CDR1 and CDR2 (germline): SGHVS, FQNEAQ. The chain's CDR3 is CASSLVGGGTDTQYF. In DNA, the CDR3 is TGTGCCAGCAGCTTAGTGGGGGGTGGCACAGATACGCAGTATTTT.

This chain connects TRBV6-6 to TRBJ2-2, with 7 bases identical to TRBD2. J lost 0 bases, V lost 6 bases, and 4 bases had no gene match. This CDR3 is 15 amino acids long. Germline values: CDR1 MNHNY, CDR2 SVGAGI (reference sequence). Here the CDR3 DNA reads TGTGCCAGCAGCCCGGGACTAACGAACACCGGGGAGCTGTTTTTT. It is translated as CASSPGLTNTGELFF.

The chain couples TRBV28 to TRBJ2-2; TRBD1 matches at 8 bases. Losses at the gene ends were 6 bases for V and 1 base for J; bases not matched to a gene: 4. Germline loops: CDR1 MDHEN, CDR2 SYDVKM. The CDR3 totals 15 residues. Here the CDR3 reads CASRTGALNTGELFF. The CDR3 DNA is TGTGCCAGCAGGACAGGGGCGTTGAACACCGGGGAGCTGTTTTTT.

CDR3 bases: TGCAGCGTTGTACTAGCGGGGTACTACGAGCAGTACTTC. It encodes CSVVLAGYYEQYF. The genes are TRBV29-1 and TRBJ2-7; 10 nucleotides agree with TRBD2. CDR1 and CDR2 (germline): SQVTM, ANQGSEA. This CDR3 comprises 13 residues. The ends lost 4 bases at V and 3 bases at J; junction bases unmatched: 3.

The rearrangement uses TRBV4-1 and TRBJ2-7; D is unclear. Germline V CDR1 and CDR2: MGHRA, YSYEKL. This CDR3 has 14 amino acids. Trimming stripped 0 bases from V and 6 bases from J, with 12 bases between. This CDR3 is CASSQDRMAFEQYF. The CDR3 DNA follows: TGCGCCAGCAGCCAAGATCGGATGGCATTCGAGCAGTACTTC.

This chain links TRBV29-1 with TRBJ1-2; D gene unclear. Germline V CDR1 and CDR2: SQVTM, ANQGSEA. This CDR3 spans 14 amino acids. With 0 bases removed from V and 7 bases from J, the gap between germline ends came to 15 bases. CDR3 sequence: CSVEDTLGGFGYTF. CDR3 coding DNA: TGCAGCGTTGAAGATACACTGGGAGGCTTTGGCTACACCTTC.